This T cell receptor beta chain was found in a study of T-cell memory formation after mild COVID-19. Study as a whole: The two donors had largely donor-specific TCR clusters.

Study-level findings and limits: That cross-reactive memory joined was suggested by some responding clones appearing in pre-infection memory. CD4+ bias marked clones expanding day 15 to 37, unlike balanced contracting clones.

This clonotype has ten or more counts. The antigen remains undetermined. Libraries for TCRalpha and TCRbeta carried sample barcodes and unique molecular identifiers via 5'RACE. From the 5' RACE reads, TCRdb called clonotypes with MiXCR, one entry per CDR3 protein. In the table there are about 110,000 distinct CDR3 sequences, around an eighth of which are singletons. CDR3 size: 15 residues. The V gene's germline CDR1 is MNHEY and CDR2 SVGEGT. With 2 bases removed from V and 2 bases from J, the gap between germline ends came to 13 bases. This TCR came from an adult woman who had mild COVID-19 (a few samples of this study predate the infection). Cell type and time point are not known. Sequencing was done on a sample of PBMCs or a T cell subset sorted from them (not recorded which). This chain links TRBV6-2 or TRBV6-3 with TRBJ2-7, with no clear D. The CDR3 DNA reads as TGTGCCAGCAGTTACCTCGGAACCGCCGCCTACGAGCAGTACTTC. As protein: CASSYLGTAAYEQYF.